This T cell receptor beta chain is from a study of cytomegalovirus exposure and HLA in healthy donors. Between the trimmed V and J ends, which lost 2 bases and 2 bases, there was a span of 19 bases. The CDR3 contains 18 residues. CDR1 is MDHEN, CDR2 SYDVKM, per germline. In the PCR, 60 Vbeta and 13 Jbeta primers were used. Repertoires were generated with immunoSEQ multiplex PCR, while TCRdb's copy carries only in-frame clones and drops some. Among about 110,000 clones listed, roughly 85% were seen once. V and J are TRBV28 and TRBJ1-5; weak D call: TRBD1 (6 bases). This clonotype originated in a man aged 25 to 45 in good health and CMV-seropositive. Material: PBMCs. CDR3 in amino acids: CASSLQGPGLIGNQPQHF. The CDR3 DNA reads as TGTGCCAGCAGTTTACAGGGGCCCGGTCTAATCGGCAATCAGCCCCAGCATTTT.